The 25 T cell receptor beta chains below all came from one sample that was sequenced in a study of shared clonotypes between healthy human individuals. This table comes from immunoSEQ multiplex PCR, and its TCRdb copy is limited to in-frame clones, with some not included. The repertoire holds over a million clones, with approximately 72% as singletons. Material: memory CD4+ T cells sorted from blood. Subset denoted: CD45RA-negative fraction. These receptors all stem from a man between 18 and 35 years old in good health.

The CDR3 region is CASTDAGDGTDTQYF. The CDR3 region has the DNA TGCGCCAGTACCGACGCAGGGGACGGCACAGATACGCAGTATTTT. The chain couples TRBV5-1 to TRBJ2-3; D is perhaps TRBD1 (6 bases). V was cut by 8 bases and J by 1 base, with 17 bases left in between. This CDR3 comprises 15 residues. Germline CDR1 is SGHRS and CDR2 is YFSETQ. The full variable domain, its missing parts supplied by reference TRBV5-1 and TRBJ2-3, is KAGVTQTPRYLIKTRGQQVTLSCSPISGHRSVSWYQQTPGQGLQFLFEYFSETQRNKGNFPGRFSGRQFSNSRSEMNVSTLELGDSALYLCASTDAGDGTDTQYFGPGTRLTVL.

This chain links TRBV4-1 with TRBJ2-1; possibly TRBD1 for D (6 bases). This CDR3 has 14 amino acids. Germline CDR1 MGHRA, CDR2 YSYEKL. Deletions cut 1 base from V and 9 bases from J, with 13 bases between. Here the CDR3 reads CASSQVMLGAEQFF. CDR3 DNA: TGCGCCAGCAGCCAAGTCATGTTGGGGGCTGAGCAGTTCTTC.

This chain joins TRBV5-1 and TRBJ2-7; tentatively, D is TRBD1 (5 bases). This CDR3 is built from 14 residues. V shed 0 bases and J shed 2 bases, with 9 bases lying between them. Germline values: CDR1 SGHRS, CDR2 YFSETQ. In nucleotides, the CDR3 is TGCGCCAGCAGCTTGGAGGGGCTGCCCTACGAGCAGTACTTC. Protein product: CASSLEGLPYEQYF.

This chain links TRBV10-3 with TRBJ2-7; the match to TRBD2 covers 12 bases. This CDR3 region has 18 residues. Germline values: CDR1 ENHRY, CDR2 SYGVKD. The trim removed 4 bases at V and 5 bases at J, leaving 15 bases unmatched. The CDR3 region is CAISAAKLAGGPPNEQYF. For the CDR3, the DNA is TGTGCCATCAGTGCGGCGAAGCTAGCGGGAGGGCCTCCGAACGAGCAGTACTTC.

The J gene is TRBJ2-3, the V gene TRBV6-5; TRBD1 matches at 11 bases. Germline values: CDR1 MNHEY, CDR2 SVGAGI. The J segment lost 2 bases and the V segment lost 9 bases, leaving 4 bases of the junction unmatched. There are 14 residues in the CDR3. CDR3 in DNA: TGTGCCAGTAGGACAGGGGGCATCACAGATACGCAGTATTTT. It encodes CASRTGGITDTQYF.

The CDR3 here is CASSLYQKGGYTF. In DNA form, the CDR3 reads TGTGCCAGCAGCTTGTATCAGAAAGGGGGCTACACCTTC. The rearrangement uses TRBV5-6 and TRBJ1-2; unclear D gene. V lost 1 base to trimming and J lost 8 bases, with 12 bases between them. The germline V gene has CDR1 SGHDT and CDR2 YYEEEE. The CDR3 runs to 13 residues. The full variable domain, in which reference TRBV5-6 and TRBJ1-2 provide the parts outside the CDR3, is DAGVTQSPTHLIKTRGQQVTLRCSPKSGHDTVSWYQQALGQGPQFIFQYYEEEERQRGNFPDRFSGHQFPNYSSELNVNALLLGDSALYLCASSLYQKGGYTFGSGTRLTVV.

The CDR3 coding sequence is TGCGCCAGCAGCTTAGGTTCGCCGTCTGGAAACACCATATATTTT. It translates to CASSLGSPSGNTIYF. The chain is built from TRBV5-1 and TRBJ1-3; unclear D gene. This CDR3 spans 15 amino acids. Trimming shortened V by 2 bases and J by 1 base, and 10 bases separated the two germline ends. CDR1 is SGHRS and CDR2 is YFSETQ in the germline V gene.

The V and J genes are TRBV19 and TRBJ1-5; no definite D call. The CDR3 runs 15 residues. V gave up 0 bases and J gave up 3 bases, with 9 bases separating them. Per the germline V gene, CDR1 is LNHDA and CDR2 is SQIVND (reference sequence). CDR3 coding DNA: TGTGCCAGTAGTATAGATGGAAACCTCAATCAGCCCCAGCATTTT. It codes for CASSIDGNLNQPQHF. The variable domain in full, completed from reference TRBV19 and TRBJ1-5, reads DGGITQSPKYLFRKEGQNVTLSCEQNLNHDAMYWYRQDPGQGLRLIYYSQIVNDFQKGDIAEGYSVSREKKESFPLTVTSAQKNPTAFYLCASSIDGNLNQPQHFGDGTRLSIL.

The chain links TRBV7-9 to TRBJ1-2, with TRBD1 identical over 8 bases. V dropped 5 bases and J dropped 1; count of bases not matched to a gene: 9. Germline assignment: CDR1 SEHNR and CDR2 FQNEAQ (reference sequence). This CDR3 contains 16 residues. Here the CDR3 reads CASSDLRTGSNYGYTF. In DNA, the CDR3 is TGTGCCAGCAGCGACCTCCGGACAGGGAGTAACTATGGCTACACCTTC.

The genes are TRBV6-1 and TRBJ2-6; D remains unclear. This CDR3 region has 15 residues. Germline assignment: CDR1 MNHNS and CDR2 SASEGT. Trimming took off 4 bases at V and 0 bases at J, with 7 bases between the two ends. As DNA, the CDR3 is TGTGCCAGCAGTGGGGTGTTCTCTGGGGCCAACGTCCTGACTTTC. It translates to CASSGVFSGANVLTF.

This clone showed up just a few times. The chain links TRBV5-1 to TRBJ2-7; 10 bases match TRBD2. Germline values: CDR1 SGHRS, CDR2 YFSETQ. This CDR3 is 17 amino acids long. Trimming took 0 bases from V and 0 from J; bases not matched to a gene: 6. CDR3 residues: CASSLASGGLSSYEQYF. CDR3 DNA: TGCGCCAGCAGCTTGGCTAGCGGGGGACTTAGCTCCTACGAGCAGTACTTC.

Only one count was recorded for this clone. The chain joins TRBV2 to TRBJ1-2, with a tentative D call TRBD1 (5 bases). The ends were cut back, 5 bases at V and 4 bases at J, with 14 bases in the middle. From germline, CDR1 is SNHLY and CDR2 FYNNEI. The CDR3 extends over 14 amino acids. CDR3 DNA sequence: TGTGCCAGCAGTCCCCGACAGCCCAGCTATGGCTACACCTTC. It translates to CASSPRQPSYGYTF.

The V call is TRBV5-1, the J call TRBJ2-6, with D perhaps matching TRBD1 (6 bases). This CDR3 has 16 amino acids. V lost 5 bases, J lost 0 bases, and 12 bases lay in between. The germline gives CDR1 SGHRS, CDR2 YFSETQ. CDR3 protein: CASSYGQFSGANVLTF. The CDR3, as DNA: TGCGCCAGCAGTTATGGACAGTTCTCTGGGGCCAACGTCCTGACTTTC.

CDR3 amino acids: CASSLGPGGRETQYF. The CDR3 DNA reads TGCGCCAGCAGCTTGGGCCCCGGGGGCAGAGAGACCCAGTACTTC. The rearrangement joins TRBV5-1 to TRBJ2-5, with D perhaps assigned TRBD1 or TRBD2 (6 bases each). This CDR3 contains 15 residues. CDR1 is SGHRS and CDR2 is YFSETQ in the germline V gene. Trimming took off 0 bases at V and 4 bases at J, with 13 bases between the two ends.

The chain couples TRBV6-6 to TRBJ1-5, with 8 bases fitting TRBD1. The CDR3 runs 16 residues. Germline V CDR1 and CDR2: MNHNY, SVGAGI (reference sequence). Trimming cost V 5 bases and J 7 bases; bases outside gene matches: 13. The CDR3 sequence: CASSALTGVKPQPQHF. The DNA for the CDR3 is TGTGCCAGCAGTGCCTTGACAGGGGTTAAACCCCAGCCCCAGCATTTT.

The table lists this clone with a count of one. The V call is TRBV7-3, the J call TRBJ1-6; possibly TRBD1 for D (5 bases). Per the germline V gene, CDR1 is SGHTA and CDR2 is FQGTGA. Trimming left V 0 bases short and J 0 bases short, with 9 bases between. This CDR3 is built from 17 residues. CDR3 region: CASSLTGGGSYNSPLHF. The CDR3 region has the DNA TGTGCCAGCAGCTTAACTGGCGGGGGCTCCTATAATTCACCCCTCCACTTT.

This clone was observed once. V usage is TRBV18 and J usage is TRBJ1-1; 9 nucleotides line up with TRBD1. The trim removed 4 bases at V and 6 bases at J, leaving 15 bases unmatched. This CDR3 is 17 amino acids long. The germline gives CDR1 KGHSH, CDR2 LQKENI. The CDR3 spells CASSQTYNNRGQAEAFF. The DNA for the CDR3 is TGTGCCAGCTCACAAACCTATAATAACAGGGGGCAGGCTGAAGCTTTCTTT. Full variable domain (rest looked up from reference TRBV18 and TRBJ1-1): NAGVMQNPRHLVRRRGQEARLRCSPMKGHSHVYWYRQLPEEGLKFMVYLQKENIIDESGMPKERFSAEFPKEGPSILRIQQVVRGDSAAYFCASSQTYNNRGQAEAFFGQGTRLTVV.

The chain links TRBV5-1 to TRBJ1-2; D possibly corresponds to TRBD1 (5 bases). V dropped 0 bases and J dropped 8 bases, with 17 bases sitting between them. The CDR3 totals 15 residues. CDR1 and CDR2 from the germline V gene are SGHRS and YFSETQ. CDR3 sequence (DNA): TGCGCCAGCAGCTTGGACGGGGCCACACCGGGGGGCTACACCTTC. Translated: CASSLDGATPGGYTF. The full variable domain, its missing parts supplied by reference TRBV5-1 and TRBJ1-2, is KAGVTQTPRYLIKTRGQQVTLSCSPISGHRSVSWYQQTPGQGLQFLFEYFSETQRNKGNFPGRFSGRQFSNSRSEMNVSTLELGDSALYLCASSLDGATPGGYTFGSGTRLTVV.

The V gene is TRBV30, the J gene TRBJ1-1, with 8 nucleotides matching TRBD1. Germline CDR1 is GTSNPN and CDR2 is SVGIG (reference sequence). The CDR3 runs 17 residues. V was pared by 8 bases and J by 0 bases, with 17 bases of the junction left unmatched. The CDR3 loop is CAVSPYRGGLMNTEAFF. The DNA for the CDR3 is TGTGCCGTTTCCCCTTACAGGGGGGGACTCATGAACACTGAAGCTTTCTTT.

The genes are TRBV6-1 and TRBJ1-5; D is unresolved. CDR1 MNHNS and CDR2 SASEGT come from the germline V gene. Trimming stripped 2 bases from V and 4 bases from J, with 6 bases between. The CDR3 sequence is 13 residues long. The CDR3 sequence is CASSETANQPQHF. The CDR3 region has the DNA TGTGCCAGCAGTGAAACCGCGAATCAGCCCCAGCATTTT.

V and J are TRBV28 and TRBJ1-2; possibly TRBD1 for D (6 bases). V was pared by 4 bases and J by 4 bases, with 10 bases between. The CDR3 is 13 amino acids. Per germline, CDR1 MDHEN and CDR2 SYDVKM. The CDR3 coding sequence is TGTGCCAGCAGTTGGACAGATGGCTATGGCTACACCTTC. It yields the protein CASSWTDGYGYTF.

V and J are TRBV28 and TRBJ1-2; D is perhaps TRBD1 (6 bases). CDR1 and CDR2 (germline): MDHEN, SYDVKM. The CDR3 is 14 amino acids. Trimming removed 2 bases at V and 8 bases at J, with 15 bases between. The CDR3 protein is CASSLQGKGGGYTF. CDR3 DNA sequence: TGTGCCAGCAGTTTACAGGGGAAAGGAGGGGGCTACACCTTC.

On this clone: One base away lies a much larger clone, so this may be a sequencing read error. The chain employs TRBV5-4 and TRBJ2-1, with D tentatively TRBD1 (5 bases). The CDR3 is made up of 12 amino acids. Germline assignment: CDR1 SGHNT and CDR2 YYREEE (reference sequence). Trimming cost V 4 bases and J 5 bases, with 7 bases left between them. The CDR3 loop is CASSPDNNEQFF. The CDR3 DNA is TGTGCCAGCAGCCCGGACAACAATGAGCAGTTCTTC.

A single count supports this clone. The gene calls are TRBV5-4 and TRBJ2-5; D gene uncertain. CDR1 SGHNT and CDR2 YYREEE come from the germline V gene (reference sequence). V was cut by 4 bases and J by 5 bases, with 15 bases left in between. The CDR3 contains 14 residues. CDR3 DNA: TGTGCCAGCAGCATAGGACCCGTGGGGGAGACCCAGTACTTC. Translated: CASSIGPVGETQYF.

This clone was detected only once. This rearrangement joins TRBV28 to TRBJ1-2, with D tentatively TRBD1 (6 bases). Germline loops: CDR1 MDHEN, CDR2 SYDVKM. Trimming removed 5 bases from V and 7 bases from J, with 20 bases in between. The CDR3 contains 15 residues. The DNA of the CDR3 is TGTGCCAGCAGTAACGACCTTACAGGGAGGGGTGGCTACACCTTC. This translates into CASSNDLTGRGGYTF.